The TCR beta chain described here comes from a study of beta chain features in type 1 diabetes. Points from the study as a whole: Researchers report that Type 1 diabetes patients had moderately but significantly shorter TCRB CDR3s across all four CD4+ subsets.

Trimming left V 0 bases short and J 14 bases short, with 12 bases between. CDR1 GTSNPN and CDR2 SVGIG come from the germline V gene (reference sequence). This CDR3 contains 11 residues. Expressed TCRB transcripts were sequenced after all isolated RNA was converted to cDNA. TCRdb's table, derived via immunoSEQ multiplex PCR, lists solely in-frame clones and lacks some. The sample holds 350,000 to 400,000 clones; less than 15% are singletons and the top ten take under 0.02%. Using CD45RO/CCR7/CD25/CD127/CD95/CD27, CD4+ naive, central memory, regulatory and stem cell-like memory cells were sorted. Post-sort purity exceeded 95% for all sorted populations. This clone was detected a few times. Its matching antigen is unknown.

Sequenced: naive CD4+ T cells from blood. The clonotype originates from a woman under 30 in good health. The rearrangement joins TRBV30 to TRBJ2-3; D gene unclear. CDR3: CAWSVVEAPYF. The CDR3 DNA reads as TGTGCCTGGAGTGTCGTAGAAGCGCCGTATTTT.